The sequence of this TCR beta chain was determined in a study of blood T cell repertoires in COVID-19. The CDR3 spans 13 residues. In germline, CDR1 is GTSNPN, CDR2 SVGIG (reference sequence). Trimming stripped 1 base from V and 4 bases from J, with 10 bases between. The repertoire was sequenced with immunoSEQ multiplex PCR; TCRdb's copy has only in-frame clones and lacks some. The sample lists around 70,000 clones; about four fifths were seen once. V gene TRBV30 combines with J gene TRBJ2-5; no clear D. This clonotype originated in a human donor in a cohort sampled during active COVID-19. The specimen sequenced was peripheral blood. CDR3 in amino acids: CAWSDRLGETQYF. The CDR3 coding sequence is TGTGCCTGGAGTGACAGATTGGGAGAGACCCAGTACTTC.